A single T cell receptor (beta chain) is shown here with its context. As yet, its antigen is unknown. The CDR3 end lies 3 residues beyond the end of the read and is filled in from the germline J gene. Only in-frame clones appear in the TCRdb table, and some are missing; sequencing was by immunoSEQ multiplex PCR. The sample totals about 20,000 clones. The sample belongs to a study of T cells in women clearing cervical HPV infection. Regarding the study as a whole: Timing of associations relative to infection is unclear; T-cell subsets were not isolated.

Dot-blot hybridization genotyped cervical HPV amplified with MY09/MY11 PCR. Trimming removed 1 base at V and 0 bases at J, with 13 bases between. Germline CDR1 and CDR2: LNHDA and SQIVND (reference sequence). The CDR3 is 16 amino acids. The sequencing input was blood buffy coat. J is TRBJ2-7 and V is TRBV19; D perhaps matches TRBD1 (5 bases). The receptor was derived from a woman aged 18 to 75 with a cervical HPV16 infection that either progressed to CIN3+ or cleared (not recorded which). The CDR3 reads CASSIGGHLSSYEQYF. The covered CDR3 bases are TGTGCCAGTAGTATAGGAGGACACCTTTCCTCCTACGAG.